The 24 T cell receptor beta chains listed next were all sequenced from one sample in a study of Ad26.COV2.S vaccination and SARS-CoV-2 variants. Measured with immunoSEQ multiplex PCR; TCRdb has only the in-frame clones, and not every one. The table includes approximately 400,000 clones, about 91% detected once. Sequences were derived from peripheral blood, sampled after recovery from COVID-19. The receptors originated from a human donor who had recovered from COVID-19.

This chain's CDR3 is CASSWDSQETQYF. The CDR3 DNA sequence: TGTGCCAGCAGTTGGGACAGCCAAGAGACCCAGTACTTC. The chain couples TRBV27 to TRBJ2-5, with 7 bases fitting TRBD1. The CDR3 contains 13 residues. CDR1 and CDR2 from the germline V gene are MNHEY and SMNVEV (reference sequence). The junction had 0 bases not matched to a gene; V was cut back by 4 bases and J by 1 base.

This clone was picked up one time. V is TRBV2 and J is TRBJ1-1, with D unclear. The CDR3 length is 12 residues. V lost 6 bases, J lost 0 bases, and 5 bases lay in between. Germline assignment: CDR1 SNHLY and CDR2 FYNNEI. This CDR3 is CASSPLNTEAFF. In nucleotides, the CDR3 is TGTGCCAGCAGCCCTTTGAACACTGAAGCTTTCTTT. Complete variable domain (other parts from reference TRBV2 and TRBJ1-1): EPEVTQTPSHQVTQMGQEVILRCVPISNHLYFYWYRQILGQKVEFLVSFYNNEISEKSEIFDDQFSVERPDGSNFTLKIRSTKLEDSAMYFCASSPLNTEAFFGQGTRLTVV.

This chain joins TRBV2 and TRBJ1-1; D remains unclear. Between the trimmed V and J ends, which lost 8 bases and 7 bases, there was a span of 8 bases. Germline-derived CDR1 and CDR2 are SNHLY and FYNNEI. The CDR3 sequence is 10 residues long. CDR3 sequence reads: CASGKGEAFF. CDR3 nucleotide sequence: TGTGCCAGCGGGAAGGGTGAAGCTTTCTTT.

The CDR3 sequence: CASSEQGSYGYTF. CDR3 DNA: TGTGCCAGCAGTGAACAGGGTTCCTATGGCTACACCTTC. This chain connects TRBV2 to TRBJ1-2; a weak D match, TRBD1 (5 bases). The CDR3 covers 13 residues. Germline CDR1 and CDR2: SNHLY and FYNNEI. V dropped 2 bases and J dropped 4 bases, with 8 bases sitting between them.

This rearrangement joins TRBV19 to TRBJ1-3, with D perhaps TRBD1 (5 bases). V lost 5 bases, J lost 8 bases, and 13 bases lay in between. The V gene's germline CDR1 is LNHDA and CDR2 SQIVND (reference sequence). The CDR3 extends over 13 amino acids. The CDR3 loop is CASSQSTVDTIYF. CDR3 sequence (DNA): TGTGCCAGTAGTCAATCGACAGTCGACACCATATATTTT.

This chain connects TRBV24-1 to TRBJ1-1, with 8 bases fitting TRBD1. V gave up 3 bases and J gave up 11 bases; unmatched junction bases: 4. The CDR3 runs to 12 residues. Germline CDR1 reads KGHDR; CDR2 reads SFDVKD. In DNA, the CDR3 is TGTGCCACCAGTGATCGGACAGGGAGGGCTTTCTTT. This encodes CATSDRTGRAFF.

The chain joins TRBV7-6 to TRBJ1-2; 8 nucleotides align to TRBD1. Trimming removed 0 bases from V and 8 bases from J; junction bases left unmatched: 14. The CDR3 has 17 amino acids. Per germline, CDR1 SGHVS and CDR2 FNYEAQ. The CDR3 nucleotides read TGTGCCAGCAGCTTAGCCACTTCGCCGACAGGGGATATAGGCTACACCTTC. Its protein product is CASSLATSPTGDIGYTF.

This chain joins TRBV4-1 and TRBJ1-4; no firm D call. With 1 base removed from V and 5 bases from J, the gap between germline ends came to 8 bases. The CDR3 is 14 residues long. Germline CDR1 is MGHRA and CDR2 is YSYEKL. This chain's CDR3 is CASSQALINEKLFF. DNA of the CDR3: TGCGCCAGCAGCCAAGCTTTAATAAATGAAAAACTGTTTTTT.

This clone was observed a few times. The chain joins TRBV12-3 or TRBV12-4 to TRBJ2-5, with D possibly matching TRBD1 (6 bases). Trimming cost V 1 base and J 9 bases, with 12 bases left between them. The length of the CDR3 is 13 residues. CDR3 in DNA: TGTGCCAGCAGTTTAGGCAGGGGAACGGCCCAGTACTTC. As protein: CASSLGRGTAQYF.

CDR3 in amino acids: CASSRGTKAFF. The CDR3 DNA is TGTGCCAGCAGCCGGGGAACGAAAGCTTTCTTT. The chain combines TRBV27 with TRBJ1-1, with D uncertain. The CDR3 covers 11 residues. V dropped 6 bases and J dropped 9 bases, with 11 bases sitting between them. In germline, CDR1 is MNHEY, CDR2 SMNVEV (reference sequence).

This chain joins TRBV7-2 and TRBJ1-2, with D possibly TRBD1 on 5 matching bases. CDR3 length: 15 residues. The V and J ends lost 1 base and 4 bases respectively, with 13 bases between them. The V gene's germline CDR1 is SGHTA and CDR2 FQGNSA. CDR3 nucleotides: TGTGCCAGCAGCTTAGTGGCAGGAAGGGGCTATGGCTACACCTTC. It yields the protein CASSLVAGRGYGYTF.

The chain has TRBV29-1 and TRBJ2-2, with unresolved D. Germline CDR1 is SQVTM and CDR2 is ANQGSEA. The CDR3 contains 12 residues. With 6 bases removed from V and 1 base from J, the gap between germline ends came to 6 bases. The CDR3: CSVWGNTGELFF. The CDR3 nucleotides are TGCAGCGTGTGGGGGAACACCGGGGAGCTGTTTTTT.

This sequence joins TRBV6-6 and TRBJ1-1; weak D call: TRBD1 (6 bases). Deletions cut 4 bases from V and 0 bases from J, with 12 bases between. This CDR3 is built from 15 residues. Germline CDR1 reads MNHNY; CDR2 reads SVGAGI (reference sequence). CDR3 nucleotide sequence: TGTGCCAGCAGTTTTGAGGGGGGAATGAACACTGAAGCTTTCTTT. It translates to CASSFEGGMNTEAFF.

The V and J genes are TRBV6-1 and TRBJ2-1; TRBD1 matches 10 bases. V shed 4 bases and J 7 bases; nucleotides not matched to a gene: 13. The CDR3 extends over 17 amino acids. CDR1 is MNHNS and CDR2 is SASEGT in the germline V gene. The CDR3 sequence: CASSVFDRGRKENEQFF. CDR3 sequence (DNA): TGTGCCAGCAGTGTATTTGACAGGGGGCGCAAAGAGAATGAGCAGTTCTTC.

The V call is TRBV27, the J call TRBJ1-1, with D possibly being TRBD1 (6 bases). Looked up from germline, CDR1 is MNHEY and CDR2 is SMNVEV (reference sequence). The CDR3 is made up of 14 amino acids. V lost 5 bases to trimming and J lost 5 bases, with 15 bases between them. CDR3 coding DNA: TGTGCCAGCAGTCCGAACCGGGACAAAACTGAAGCTTTCTTT. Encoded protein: CASSPNRDKTEAFF.

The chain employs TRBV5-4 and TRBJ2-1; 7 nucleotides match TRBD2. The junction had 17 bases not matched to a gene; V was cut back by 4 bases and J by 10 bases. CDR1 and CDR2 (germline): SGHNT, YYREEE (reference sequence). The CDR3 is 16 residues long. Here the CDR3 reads CASSTLLTGGGTEQFF. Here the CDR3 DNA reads TGTGCCAGCAGCACGTTACTCACGGGGGGAGGGACCGAGCAGTTCTTC.

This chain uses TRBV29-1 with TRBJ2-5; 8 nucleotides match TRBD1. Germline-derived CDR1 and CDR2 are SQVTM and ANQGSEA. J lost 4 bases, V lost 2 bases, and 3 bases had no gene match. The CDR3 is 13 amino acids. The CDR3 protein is CSVEQGAGETQYF. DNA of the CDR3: TGCAGCGTTGAACAGGGGGCAGGAGAGACCCAGTACTTC.

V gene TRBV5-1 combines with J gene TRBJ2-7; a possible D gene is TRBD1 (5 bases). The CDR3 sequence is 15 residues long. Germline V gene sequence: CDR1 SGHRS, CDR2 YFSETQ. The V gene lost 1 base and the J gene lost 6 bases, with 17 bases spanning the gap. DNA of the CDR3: TGCGCCAGCAGCTTGAAGGGCAGGGAAGAAGGCGAGCAGTACTTC. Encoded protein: CASSLKGREEGEQYF.

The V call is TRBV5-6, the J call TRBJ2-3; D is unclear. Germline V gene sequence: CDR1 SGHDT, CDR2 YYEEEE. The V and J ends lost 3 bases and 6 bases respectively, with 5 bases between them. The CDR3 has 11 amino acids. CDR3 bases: TGTGCCAGCAGCTCCGCGGATACGCAGTATTTT. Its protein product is CASSSADTQYF.

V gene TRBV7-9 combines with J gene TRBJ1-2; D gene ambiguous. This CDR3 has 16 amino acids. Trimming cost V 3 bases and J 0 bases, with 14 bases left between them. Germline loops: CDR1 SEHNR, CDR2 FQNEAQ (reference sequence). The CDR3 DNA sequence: TGTGCCAGCAGCTTGGCTACGTGGCAGACTAACTATGGCTACACCTTC. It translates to CASSLATWQTNYGYTF. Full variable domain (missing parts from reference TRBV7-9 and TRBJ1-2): DTGVSQNPRHKITKRGQNVTFRCDPISEHNRLYWYRQTLGQGPEFLTYFQNEAQLEKSRLLSDRFSAERPKGSFSTLEIQRTEQGDSAMYLCASSLATWQTNYGYTFGSGTRLTVV.

CDR3 DNA sequence: TGCGCCAGCAGCCAAGATGAAGGGGTGAAAACTAATGAAAAACTGTTTTTT. Encoded protein: CASSQDEGVKTNEKLFF. The chain joins TRBV4-3 to TRBJ1-4, with a possible D match to TRBD1 (5 bases). V lost 0 bases and J 1 base, leaving 12 bases between the germline ends. This CDR3 is 17 amino acids long. The germline V gene encodes CDR1 LGHNA and CDR2 YSLEER.

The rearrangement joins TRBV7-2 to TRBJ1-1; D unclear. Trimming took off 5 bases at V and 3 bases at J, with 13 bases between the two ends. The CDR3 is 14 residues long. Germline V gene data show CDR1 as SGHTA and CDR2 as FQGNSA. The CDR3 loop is CASSGEGSDTEAFF. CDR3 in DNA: TGTGCCAGCAGCGGCGAAGGCAGCGACACTGAAGCTTTCTTT. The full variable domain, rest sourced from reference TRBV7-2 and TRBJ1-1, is GAGVSQSPSNKVTEKGKDVELRCDPISGHTALYWYRQSLGQGLEFLIYFQGNSAPDKSGLPSDRFSAERTGGSVSTLTIQRTQQEDSAVYLCASSGEGSDTEAFFGQGTRLTVV.

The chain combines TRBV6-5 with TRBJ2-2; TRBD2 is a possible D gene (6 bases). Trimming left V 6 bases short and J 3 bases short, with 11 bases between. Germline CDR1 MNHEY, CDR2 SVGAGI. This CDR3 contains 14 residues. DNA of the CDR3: TGTGCCAGCAGGCGACTAGGCGACACCGGGGAGCTGTTTTTT. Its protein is CASRRLGDTGELFF.

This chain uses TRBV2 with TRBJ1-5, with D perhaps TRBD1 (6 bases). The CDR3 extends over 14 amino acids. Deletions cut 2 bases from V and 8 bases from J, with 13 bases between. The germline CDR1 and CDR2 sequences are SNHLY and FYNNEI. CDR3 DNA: TGTGCCAGCAGTGAAAGCACAGGGCGGGAGCCCCAGCATTTT. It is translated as CASSESTGREPQHF.